This record looks at one TCR beta chain sequence and its context. This entry is derived from a study of blood T cell repertoires in COVID-19. Study in general: Sources were T cells, B-cell-depleted T cells, or PBMCs; the material itself was cDNA or gDNA.

The CDR3 length is 15 residues. The V segment lost 4 bases and the J segment 0 bases; nucleotides outside the gene matches: 5. CDR1 is LGHDT, CDR2 YNNKEL, per germline (reference sequence). The study drew participants aged about 18 to 95 years from approximately 25 US areas. TCRdb keeps only in-frame clones here, not all; method: immunoSEQ multiplex PCR. Among around 180,000 clones listed, 86% were seen once. The TCR was taken from a woman aged 25 to 39 who had recovered from COVID-19. The V and J genes are TRBV3-1 (or the pseudogene TRBV3-2) and TRBJ1-1, with TRBD1 matching over 7 bases. Input material: PBMCs or T cells enriched from blood (not recorded which). The CDR3 is CASSRGQDMNTEAFF. CDR3 nucleotides: TGTGCCAGCAGCCGAGGACAGGATATGAACACTGAAGCTTTCTTT.